This TCR beta chain was found in a study of T cell responses to AZD1222 COVID-19 vaccine. Clones were read by immunoSEQ multiplex PCR, and TCRdb kept only the in-frame ones, dropping some. The data show more than 100,000 clones, around 90% seen once. Germline V lookup: CDR1 MDHEN, CDR2 SYDVKM. V was pared by 1 base and J by 7 bases, with 10 bases between. The CDR3 length is 13 residues. The sequenced sample was peripheral blood, obtained on day 0 of AZD1222 vaccination. This receptor was taken from an adult in good health. The J gene is TRBJ1-2, the V gene TRBV28; no firm D call. The CDR3 DNA reads as TGTGCCAGCAGTTTATTGGTAGGGAGTGGCTACACCTTC. Amino acid sequence: CASSLLVGSGYTF.